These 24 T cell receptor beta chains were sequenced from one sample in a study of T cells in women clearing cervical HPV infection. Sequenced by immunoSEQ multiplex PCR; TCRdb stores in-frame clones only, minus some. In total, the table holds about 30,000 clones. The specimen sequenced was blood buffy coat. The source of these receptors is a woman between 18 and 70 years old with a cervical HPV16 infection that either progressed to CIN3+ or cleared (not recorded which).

CDR3: CASSQVGSIRAQTQYF. The DNA read from the CDR3 is TGCGCCAGCAGCCAAGTAGGGTCTATCAGGGCCCAGACG. V and J are TRBV4-1 and TRBJ2-3; possibly TRBD1 for D (5 bases). The CDR3 end lies 3 residues beyond the end of the read and is filled in from the germline J gene. Germline-derived CDR1 and CDR2 are MGHRA and YSYEKL. CDR3 length: 16 amino acids.

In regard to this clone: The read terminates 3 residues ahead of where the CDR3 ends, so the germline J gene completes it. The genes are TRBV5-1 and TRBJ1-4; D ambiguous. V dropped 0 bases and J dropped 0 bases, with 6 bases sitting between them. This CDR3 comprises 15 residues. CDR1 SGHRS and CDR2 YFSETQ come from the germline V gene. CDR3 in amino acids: CASSLGRATNEKLFF. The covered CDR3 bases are TGCGCCAGCAGCTTGGGCAGAGCAACTAATGAAAAA.

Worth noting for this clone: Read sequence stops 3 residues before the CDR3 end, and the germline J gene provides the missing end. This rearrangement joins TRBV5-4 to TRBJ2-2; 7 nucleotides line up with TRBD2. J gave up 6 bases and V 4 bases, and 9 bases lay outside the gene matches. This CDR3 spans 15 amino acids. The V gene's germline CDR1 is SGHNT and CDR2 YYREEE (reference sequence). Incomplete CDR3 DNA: TGTGCCAGCAGCGCCGGACTAGGCATTGCCGGGGAG. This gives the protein CASSAGLGIAGE. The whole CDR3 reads CASSAGLGIAGELFF.

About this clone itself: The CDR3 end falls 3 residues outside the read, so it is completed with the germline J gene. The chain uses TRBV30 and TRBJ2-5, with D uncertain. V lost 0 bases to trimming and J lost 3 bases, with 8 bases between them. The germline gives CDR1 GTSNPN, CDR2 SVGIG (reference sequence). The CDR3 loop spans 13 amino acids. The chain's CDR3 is CAWSVGQKETQYF. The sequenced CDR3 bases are TGTGCCTGGAGTGTTGGGCAGAAAGAGACC. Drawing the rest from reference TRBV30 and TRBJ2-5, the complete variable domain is SQTIHQWPATLVQPVGSPLSLECTVEGTSNPNLYWYRQAAGRGLQLLFYSVGIGQISSEVPQNLSASRPQDRQFILSSKKLLLSDSGFYLCAWSVGQKETQYFGPGTRLLVL.

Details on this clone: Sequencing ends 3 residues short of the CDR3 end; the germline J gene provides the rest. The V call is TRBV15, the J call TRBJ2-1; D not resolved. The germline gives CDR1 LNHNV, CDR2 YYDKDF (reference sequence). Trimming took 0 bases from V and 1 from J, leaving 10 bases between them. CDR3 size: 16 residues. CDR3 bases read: TGTGCCACCAGCAGAGAAGTCAGAAGGTCCTACAATGAG. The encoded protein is CATSREVRRSYNE. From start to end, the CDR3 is CATSREVRRSYNEQFF.

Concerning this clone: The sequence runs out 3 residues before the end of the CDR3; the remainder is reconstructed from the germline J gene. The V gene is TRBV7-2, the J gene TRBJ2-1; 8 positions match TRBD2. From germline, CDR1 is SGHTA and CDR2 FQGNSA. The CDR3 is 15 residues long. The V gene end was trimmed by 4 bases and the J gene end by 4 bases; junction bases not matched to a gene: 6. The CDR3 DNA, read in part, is TGTGCCAGCAGCTCCACTAGCGGACCTTACAATGAG. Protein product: CASSSTSGPYNE. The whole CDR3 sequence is CASSSTSGPYNEQFF.

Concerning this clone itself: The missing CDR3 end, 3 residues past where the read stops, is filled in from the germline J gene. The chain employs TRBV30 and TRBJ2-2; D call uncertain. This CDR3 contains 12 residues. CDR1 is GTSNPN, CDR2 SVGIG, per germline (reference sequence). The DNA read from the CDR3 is TGTGCCTGGCAGCGCGGAGAAGGAAAG. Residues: CAWQRGEGK. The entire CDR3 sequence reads CAWQRGEGKLFF.

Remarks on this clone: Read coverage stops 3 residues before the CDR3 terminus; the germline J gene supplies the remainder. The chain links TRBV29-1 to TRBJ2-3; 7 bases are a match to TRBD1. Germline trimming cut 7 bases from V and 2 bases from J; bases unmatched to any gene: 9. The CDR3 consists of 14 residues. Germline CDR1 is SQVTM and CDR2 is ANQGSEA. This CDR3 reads CSAPQGELTDTQYF. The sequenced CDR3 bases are TGCAGCGCACCCCAGGGGGAGCTCACAGATACG.

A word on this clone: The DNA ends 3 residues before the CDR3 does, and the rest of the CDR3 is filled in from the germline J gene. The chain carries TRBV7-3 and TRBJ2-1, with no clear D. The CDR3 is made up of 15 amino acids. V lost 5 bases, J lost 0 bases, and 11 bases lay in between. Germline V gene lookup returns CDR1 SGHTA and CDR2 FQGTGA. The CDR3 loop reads CASSDRVSSYNEQFF. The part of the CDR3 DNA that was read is TGTGCCAGCAGCGATCGGGTCAGCTCCTACAATGAG.

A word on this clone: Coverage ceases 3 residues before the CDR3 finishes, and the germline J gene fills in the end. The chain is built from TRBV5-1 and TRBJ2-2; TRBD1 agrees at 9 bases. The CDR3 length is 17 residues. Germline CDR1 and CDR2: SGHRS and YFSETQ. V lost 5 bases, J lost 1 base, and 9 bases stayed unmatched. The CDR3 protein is CASRGDRALENTGELFF. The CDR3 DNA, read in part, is TGCGCCAGCAGGGGGGACAGGGCTTTAGAGAACACCGGGGAG.

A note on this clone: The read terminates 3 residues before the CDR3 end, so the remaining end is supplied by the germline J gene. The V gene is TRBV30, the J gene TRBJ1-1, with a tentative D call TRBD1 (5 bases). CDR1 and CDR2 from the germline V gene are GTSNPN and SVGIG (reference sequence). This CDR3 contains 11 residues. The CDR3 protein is CAWTTGGEAFF. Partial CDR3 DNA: TGTGCCTGGACTACCGGGGGAGAA.

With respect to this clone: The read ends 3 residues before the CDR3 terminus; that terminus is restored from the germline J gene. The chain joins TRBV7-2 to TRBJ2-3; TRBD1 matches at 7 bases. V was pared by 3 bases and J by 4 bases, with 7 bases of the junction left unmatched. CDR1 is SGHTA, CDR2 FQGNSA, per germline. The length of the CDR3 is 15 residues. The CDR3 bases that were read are TGTGCCAGCAGCTTTGCCCTACAGGGGCCAGATACG. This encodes CASSFALQGPDT. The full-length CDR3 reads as CASSFALQGPDTQYF.

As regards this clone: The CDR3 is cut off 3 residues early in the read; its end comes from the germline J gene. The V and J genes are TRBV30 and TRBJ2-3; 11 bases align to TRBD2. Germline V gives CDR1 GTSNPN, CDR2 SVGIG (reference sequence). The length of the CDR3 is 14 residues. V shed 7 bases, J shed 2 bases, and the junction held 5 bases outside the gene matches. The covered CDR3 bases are TGTGCCTACGCGACTAGCGGGATCACAGATACG. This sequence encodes CAYATSGITDT. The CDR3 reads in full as CAYATSGITDTQYF.

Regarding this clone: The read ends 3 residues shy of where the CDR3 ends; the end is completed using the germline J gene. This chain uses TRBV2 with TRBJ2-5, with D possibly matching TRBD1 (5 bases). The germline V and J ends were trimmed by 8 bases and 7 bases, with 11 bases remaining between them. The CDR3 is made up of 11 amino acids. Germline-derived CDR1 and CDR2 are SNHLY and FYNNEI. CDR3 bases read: TGTGCCAGCTTGGGGCGGTGGACC. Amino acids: CASLGRWT. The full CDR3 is CASLGRWTQYF.

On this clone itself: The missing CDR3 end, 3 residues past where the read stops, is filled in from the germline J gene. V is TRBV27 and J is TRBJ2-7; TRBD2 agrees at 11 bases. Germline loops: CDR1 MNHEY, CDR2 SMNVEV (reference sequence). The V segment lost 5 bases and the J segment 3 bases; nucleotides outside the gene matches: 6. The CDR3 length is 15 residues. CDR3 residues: CASSRLAGGGYEQYF. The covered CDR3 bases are TGTGCCAGCAGTAGGCTAGCGGGAGGTGGCTACGAG.

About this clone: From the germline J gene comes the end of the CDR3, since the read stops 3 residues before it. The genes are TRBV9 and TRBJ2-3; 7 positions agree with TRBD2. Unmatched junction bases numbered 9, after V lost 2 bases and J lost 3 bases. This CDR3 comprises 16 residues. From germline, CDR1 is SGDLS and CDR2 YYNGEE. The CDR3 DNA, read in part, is TGTGCCAGCAGCGTTCGGTCCGGGGGGAGAACAGATACG. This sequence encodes CASSVRSGGRTDT. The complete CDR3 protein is CASSVRSGGRTDTQYF.

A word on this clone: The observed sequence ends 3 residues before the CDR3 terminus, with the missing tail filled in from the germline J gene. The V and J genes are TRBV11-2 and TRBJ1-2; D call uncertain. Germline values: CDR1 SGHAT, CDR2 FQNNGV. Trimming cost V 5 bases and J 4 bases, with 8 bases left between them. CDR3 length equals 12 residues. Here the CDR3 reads CASSAGFYGYTF. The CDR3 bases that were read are TGTGCCAGCAGCGCGGGGTTCTATGGC.

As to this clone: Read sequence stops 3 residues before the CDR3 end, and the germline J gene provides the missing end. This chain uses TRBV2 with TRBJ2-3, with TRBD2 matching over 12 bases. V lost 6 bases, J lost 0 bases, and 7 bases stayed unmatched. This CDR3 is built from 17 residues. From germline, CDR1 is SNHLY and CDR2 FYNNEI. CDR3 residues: CASSPGTSGLSTDTQYF. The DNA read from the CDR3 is TGTGCCAGCAGCCCCGGGACTAGCGGGCTAAGCACAGATACG.

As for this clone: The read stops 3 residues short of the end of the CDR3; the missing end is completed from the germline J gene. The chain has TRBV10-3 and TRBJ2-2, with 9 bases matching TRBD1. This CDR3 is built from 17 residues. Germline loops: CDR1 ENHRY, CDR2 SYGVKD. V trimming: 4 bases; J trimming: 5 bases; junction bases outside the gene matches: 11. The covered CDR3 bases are TGTGCCATCAGTGCCAGCCCACAGGGGGCGAGGACCGGGGAG. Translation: CAISASPQGARTGE. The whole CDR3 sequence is CAISASPQGARTGELFF.

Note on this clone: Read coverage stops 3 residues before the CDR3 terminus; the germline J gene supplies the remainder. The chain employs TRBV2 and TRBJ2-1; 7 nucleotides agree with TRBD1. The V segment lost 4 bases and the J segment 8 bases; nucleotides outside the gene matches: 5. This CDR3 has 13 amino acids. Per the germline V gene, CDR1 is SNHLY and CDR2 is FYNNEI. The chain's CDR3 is CASSARQGDEQFF. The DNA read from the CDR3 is TGTGCCAGCAGTGCCCGACAGGGCGATGAG.

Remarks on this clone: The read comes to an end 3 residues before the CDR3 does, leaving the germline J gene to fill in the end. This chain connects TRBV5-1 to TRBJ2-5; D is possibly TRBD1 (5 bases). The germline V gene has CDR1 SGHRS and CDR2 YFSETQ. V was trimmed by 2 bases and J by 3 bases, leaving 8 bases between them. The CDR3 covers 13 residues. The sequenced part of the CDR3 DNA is TGCGCCAGCAGCTTAATGACAGAAGAGACC. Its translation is CASSLMTEET. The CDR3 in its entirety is CASSLMTEETQYF.

CDR3 bases read: TGCAGTGCTAGAGATCTTAGACAGGGGAGTAATTCACCA. Amino acid sequence: CSARDLRQGSNSP. In full, the CDR3 is CSARDLRQGSNSPLFF. The chain is built from TRBV20-1 and TRBJ1-4; 8 nucleotides line up with TRBD1. The read stops 3 residues short of the end of the CDR3; the missing end is completed from the germline J gene. From germline, CDR1 is DFQATT and CDR2 SNEGSKA (reference sequence). The CDR3 contains 16 residues.

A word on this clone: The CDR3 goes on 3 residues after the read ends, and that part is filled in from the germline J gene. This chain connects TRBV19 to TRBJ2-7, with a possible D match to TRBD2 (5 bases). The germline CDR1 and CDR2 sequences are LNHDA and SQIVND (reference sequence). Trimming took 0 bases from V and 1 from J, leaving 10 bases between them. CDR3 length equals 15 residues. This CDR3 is CASSIDLEGSYEQYF. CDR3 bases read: TGTGCCAGTAGTATAGATCTCGAGGGTTCCTACGAG.

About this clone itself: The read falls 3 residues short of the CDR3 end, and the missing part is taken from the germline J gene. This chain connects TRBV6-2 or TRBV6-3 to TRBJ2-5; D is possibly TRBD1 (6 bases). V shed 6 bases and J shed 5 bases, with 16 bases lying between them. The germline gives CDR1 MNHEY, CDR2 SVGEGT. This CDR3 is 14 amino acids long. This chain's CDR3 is CASSLNRVGETQYF. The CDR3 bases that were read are TGTGCCAGCAGCTTAAACAGGGTGGGGGAGACC.